The clone carrying this T cell receptor (beta chain) has a handful of counts. The antigen remains undetermined. MiXCR was run by TCRdb on the reads, yielding one entry per CDR3 protein. The sample carries around 360,000 distinct CDR3 sequences, roughly 34% recorded once. The sample originates from a study of T cell repertoires in cytomegalovirus infection. Study-wide background: HLA-C-restricted CMV epitopes, recently identified, and well-studied HLA-B-restricted ones were used by the study. Evidence of both CMV infection and a matching HLA type came from public TCR beta signatures. Points from the study as a whole: CMV-specific TCR beta clonotypes restricted by HLA-C dominated the ex vivo response. Using cumulative public TCR beta family frequency, the authors identified those who carried CMV together with the relevant HLA.

This CDR3 region has 16 residues. Germline loops: CDR1 SGHTA, CDR2 FQGNSA. V lost 0 bases, J lost 6 bases, and 16 bases lay in between. This chain uses TRBV7-2 with TRBJ2-3; D perhaps matches TRBD1 (5 bases). Here the sequenced sample was cultured PBMCs, taken from culture after CMV antigen stimulation. This TCR was sampled from a human donor in good health (CMV status not recorded). Some clones in this sample may be carry-over from other donors' samples. The CDR3 DNA reads TGTGCCAGCAGCTTAGCGAGCAACTCAGGGAAGGATACGCAGTATTTT. Protein: CASSLASNSGKDTQYF.